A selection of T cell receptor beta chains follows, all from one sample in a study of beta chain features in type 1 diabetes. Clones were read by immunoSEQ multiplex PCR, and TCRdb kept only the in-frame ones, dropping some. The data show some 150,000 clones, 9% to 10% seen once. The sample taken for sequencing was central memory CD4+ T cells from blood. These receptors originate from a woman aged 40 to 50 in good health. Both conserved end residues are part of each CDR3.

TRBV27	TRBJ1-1	CASRTGVTEAFF
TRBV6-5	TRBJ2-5	CASSSDLSQETQYF
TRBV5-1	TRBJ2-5	CASSLSDSQETQYF
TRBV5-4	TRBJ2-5	CASSLGAEQETQYF
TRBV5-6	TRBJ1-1	CASSLGGPGVFTEAFF
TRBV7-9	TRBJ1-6	CASSSPGQGSSYNSPLHF
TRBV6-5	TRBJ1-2	CASSYTETGSGYGYTF
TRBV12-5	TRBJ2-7	CASGVEGEQYF
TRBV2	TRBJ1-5	CASSLQGDQPQHF
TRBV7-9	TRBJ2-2	CASLPGGITGELFF
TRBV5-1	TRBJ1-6	CASSDGLGGNSPLHF
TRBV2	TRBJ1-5	CASRSRQGPISNQPQHF
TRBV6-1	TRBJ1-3	CASSEAGTGAGNTIYF
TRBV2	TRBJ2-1	CASSRDVGGQNEQFF
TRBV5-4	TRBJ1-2	CASSFPGTGDNYGYTF
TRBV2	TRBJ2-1	CASSEGRLAGGWNEQFF
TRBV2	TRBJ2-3	CASSVKDTQYF
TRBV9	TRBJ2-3	CASSPQLAGGRSDTQYF
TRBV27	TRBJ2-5	CASSQTTGGLKTQYF
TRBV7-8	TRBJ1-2	CASSLGGPGGYGYTF
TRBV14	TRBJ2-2	CASSQRQTGELFF
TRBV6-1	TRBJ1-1	CASSEVEGLNTEAFF
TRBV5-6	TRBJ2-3	CASSPGQGYTDTQYF
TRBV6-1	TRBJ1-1	CASTLSLTAEAFF
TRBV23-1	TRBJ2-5	CASSQTAEETQYF
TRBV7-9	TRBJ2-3	CASRGLASTDTQYF
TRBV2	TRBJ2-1	CASSDQGTYNEQFF
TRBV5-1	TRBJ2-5	CASSLVGSQETQYF
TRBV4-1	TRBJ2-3	CASSQDGGGRGTQYF
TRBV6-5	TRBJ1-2	CASKRTGFVGYTF
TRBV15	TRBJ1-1	CATSRDPGRGGTEAFF
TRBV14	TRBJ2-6	CASSPRSGANVLTF